This T cell receptor (beta chain) was documented in a study of identifying expanded T cells in peripheral blood (dated by TCRdb to the late 2010s). About the investigation overall: Separate aliquots of the same genomic DNA pool were sequenced to produce technical replicates, and four replicates were compared in pairs. The investigation overall reported the following: For all healthy donors, the variance in clone template counts between roughly 2-week samples rose significantly as total template count increased. Across all healthy-donor time intervals, the beta-binomial model significantly lowered both the number of clones called differentially abundant and the false-positive rate. The authors expected that over much longer intervals, such as months to years, biological variance in healthy repertoires might increase even further. Between technical replicates the binomial model flagged approximately 1.3 differentially abundant clones, whereas over around 2 weeks the binomial model flagged about 16.4 and over about four weeks approximately 20.

No immune events, such as infections, were documented for the healthy donors during the collection period. Blood repertoires from healthy donors were used as a training cohort for calibrating time-dependent variance in a beta-binomial model of differential abundance of T-cell clones. The training cohort comprised some 10 healthy donors, 3 female and 7 male. An age range of about 29 to 65 years, with an average of about 45 years, was recorded for the donors. Whole blood from each healthy donor was obtained from a commercial supplier and was collected at three time points two to three weeks apart. Genomic DNA was extracted from unsorted whole blood for immunosequencing. TCRbeta CDR3 regions were profiled with the immunoSEQ Assay using bias-controlled multiplex PCR amplification of genomic DNA. As for how the authors treated the data: The absolute abundance of each unique TCRbeta CDR3 region was quantified after sequences were collapsed and filtered. Differential abundance was tested with two models: a binomial (Fisher-equivalent) model and a beta-binomial model that adds time-dependent variance fitted from healthy donors. Clones with fewer than 5 combined templates were removed, and a clone was called differentially abundant if the clone's Benjamini-Hochberg FDR was below 0.01. Using the form v = (b*log(k)+a)^2, the beta-binomial variance was modeled as a function of the total template count across the two samples. TCRdb obtained this table from immuneACCESS and retained in-frame rearrangements with V and J assigned. These tables miss some clones; where compared with another copy, unresolved V genes account for less than half of the shortfall, and the remainder is unexplained. For V, J and clone size, that table is used; D and trimming come from the DNA. The sample table shows approximately 120,000 clones, and 88% are seen once. The top ten constitute 7.5% to 10% of the sample.

About this clone: No cognate antigen has been identified for it. No base qualities exist here, and no much larger clone lies one base off it.

CDR1 and CDR2 (SGDLS, YYNGEE) derive from the germline V gene. Trimming costs V 0 bases and J 1 base, and their ends lie 7 bases apart. There are 15 amino acids in the CDR3, from cysteine to phenylalanine inclusive. Only the CDR3 DNA is retained, 45 bases long and in frame from the first base. The sequence was collected from a person between 18 and 70 years old in good health. Sequencing was performed on blood. This chain joins TRBV9 to TRBJ2-2; the D gene is unclear. The base sequence is TGTGCCAGCAGCGTAGGCAGAGGGAACACCGGGGAGCTGTTTTTT. This sequence encodes CASSVGRGNTGELFF.